A selection of T cell receptor beta chains follows, all from one sample in a study of blood T cell repertoires in COVID-19. Generated by immunoSEQ multiplex PCR, the TCRdb table keeps only in-frame clones and is missing some. The sample includes about 250,000 clones, around four fifths of them seen just once. The source material was peripheral blood. Receptors were obtained from a woman between 65 and 79 years old with acute or convalescent COVID-19. Both conserved end residues are part of each CDR3. The D gene is left open where the match is weak. Some rows mark clone size as missing; the rest say once, few, many or name a class of expanded clone.

TRBJ1-1 - - TRBV2 CAYPGLQGPEAFF TGTGCCTACCCGGGTCTGCAGGGCCCTGAAGCTTTCTTT
TRBJ2-3 TRBD2 - TRBV7-8 CASSKGLAGDFTDTQYF TGTGCCAGCAGCAAGGGCCTAGCGGGGGACTTCACAGATACGCAGTATTTT
TRBJ2-7 - - TRBV7-9 CASSLPTGSVEQYF TGTGCCAGCAGCTTACCCACAGGGTCCGTGGAGCAGTACTTC
TRBJ1-1 TRBD1 - TRBV5-4 CASSLGQGANTEAFF TGTGCCAGCAGCTTGGGCCAGGGGGCGAACACTGAAGCTTTCTTT
TRBJ1-1 - - TRBV29-1 CSAVGQLTEAFF TGCAGCGCTGTAGGACAGCTCACTGAAGCTTTCTTT
TRBJ1-2 TRBD1 - TRBV7-2 CASSPGTGVSGYTF TGTGCCAGCAGCCCCGGGACAGGGGTCTCTGGCTACACCTTC
TRBJ2-2 - - TRBV27 CASSSDRITGELFF TGTGCCAGCAGTTCGGACAGAATAACCGGGGAGCTGTTTTTT
TRBJ1-6 - - TRBV11-2 CASSLFRVDSPLHF TGTGCCAGCAGCTTATTCAGGGTCGATTCACCCCTCCACTTT
TRBJ1-3 TRBD1 - TRBV4-2 CASSPRTGGNTIYF TGTGCCAGCAGCCCTAGGACAGGGGGAAACACCATATATTTT
TRBJ1-5 - - TRBV5-6 CASSSSQGLGQPQHF TGTGCCAGCAGCAGCTCACAGGGTCTTGGGCAGCCCCAGCATTTT
TRBJ1-5 - - TRBV19 CASSMLGDQPQHF TGTGCCAGTAGTATGCTGGGAGATCAGCCCCAGCATTTT
TRBJ1-3 - - TRBV5-6 CASSRRTAGNTIYF TGTGCCAGCAGCCGCCGGACAGCTGGAAACACCATATATTTT
TRBJ1-5 - - TRBV2 CASSRTGNQPQHF TGTGCCAGCAGCCGGACAGGCAATCAGCCCCAGCATTTT
TRBJ1-1 TRBD1 - TRBV4-3 CASSQETGMNTEAFF TGCGCCAGCAGCCAAGAGACAGGGATGAACACTGAAGCTTTCTTT
TRBJ2-5 - - TRBV18 CASSPGAPQETQYF TGTGCCAGCTCACCAGGGGCTCCCCAAGAGACCCAGTACTTC
TRBJ2-2 - - TRBV5-1 CASSFRGLNTGELFF TGCGCCAGCAGTTTCAGGGGCCTGAACACCGGGGAGCTGTTTTTT
TRBJ1-5 - - TRBV7-2 CASSPVGSSNQPQHF TGTGCCAGCAGCCCCGTAGGGAGTAGCAATCAGCCCCAGCATTTT
TRBJ1-4 - - TRBV12-3/TRBV12-4 CASRSYSEKLFF TGTGCCAGCAGGAGTTACAGTGAAAAACTGTTTTTT
TRBJ1-2 - - TRBV6-5 CASSYASESFGGYTF TGTGCCAGCAGTTACGCATCGGAGTCTTTTGGAGGCTACACCTTC
TRBJ2-3 - - TRBV12-3/TRBV12-4 CASSFSVDTQYF TGTGCCAGCAGTTTCTCGGTCGATACGCAGTATTTT
TRBJ2-2 - - TRBV6-5 CASSYGGATGELFF TGTGCCAGCAGTTACGGGGGGGCCACCGGGGAGCTGTTTTTT
TRBJ1-3 - few TRBV3-1/TRBV3-2 CASSHAGGSGNTIYF TGTGCCAGCAGCCATGCGGGGGGATCTGGAAACACCATATATTTT
TRBJ1-2 - - TRBV12-3/TRBV12-4 CASRRGIDYGYTF TGTGCCAGCCGCCGGGGAATAGACTATGGCTACACCTTC
TRBJ2-2 TRBD2 - TRBV27 CASSSRQRGVSGELFF TGTGCCAGCAGTTCCCGACAGCGGGGGGTTTCCGGGGAGCTGTTTTTT
TRBJ1-3 TRBD1 - TRBV5-1 CASSSSGDSSGNTIYF TGCGCCAGCAGCTCCTCTGGGGACAGCTCTGGAAACACCATATATTTT
TRBJ1-4 TRBD1 - TRBV11-2 CASSRTGDKLFF TGTGCCAGCAGCCGGACAGGGGATAAACTGTTTTTT
TRBJ1-2 TRBD1 once TRBV7-2 CASSLAAGTGEYGYTF TGTGCCAGCAGCTTAGCGGCCGGGACAGGGGAATATGGCTACACCTTC
TRBJ1-2 - - TRBV30 CAWSVSSNYGYTF TGTGCCTGGAGTGTTTCGTCTAACTATGGCTACACCTTC
TRBJ2-7 TRBD1 - TRBV10-3 CAIRRTGNEQYF TGTGCCATCAGACGGACAGGAAACGAGCAGTACTTC
TRBJ1-2 TRBD1 - TRBV20-1 CSATDGQGTFGYTF TGCAGTGCTACTGATGGACAGGGCACTTTTGGCTACACCTTC
TRBJ1-1 TRBD1 - TRBV30 CACDRVLNTEAFF TGTGCCTGCGACAGGGTCTTAAACACTGAAGCTTTCTTT
TRBJ2-3 - - TRBV7-9 CASSSWTATDTQYF TGTGCCAGCAGCTCCTGGACAGCCACAGATACGCAGTATTTT
TRBJ1-3 - - TRBV4-3 CASSQGLTGAGNTIYF TGCGCCAGCAGCCAAGGGCTGACAGGAGCCGGAAACACCATATATTTT
TRBJ2-7 - - TRBV4-1 CASSQDLTVRDEQYF TGCGCCAGCAGCCAAGATCTGACGGTTCGGGACGAGCAGTACTTC
TRBJ2-7 - once TRBV11-2 CASSLSVEQYF TGTGCCAGCAGCTTAAGCGTCGAGCAGTACTTC
TRBJ2-7 - - TRBV6-5 CASSYVTGLSYEQYF TGTGCCAGCAGTTACGTGACAGGTTTGTCCTACGAGCAGTACTTC
TRBJ1-2 - - TRBV7-9 CASSLLDSGYGYTF TGTGCCAGCAGCTTATTAGACAGTGGGTATGGCTACACCTTC
TRBJ1-1 TRBD1 - TRBV2 CASTLQTGTVTEAFF TGTGCCAGCACCCTCCAGACAGGGACGGTCACTGAAGCTTTCTTT
TRBJ1-6 TRBD1 - TRBV4-2 CASSQLGQGSSPLHF TGTGCCAGCAGCCAATTAGGACAGGGAAGTTCACCCCTCCACTTT
TRBJ2-2 - - TRBV10-1 CASSENRITGELFF TGCGCCAGCAGTGAGAACAGGATAACCGGGGAGCTGTTTTTT
TRBJ1-6 TRBD1 - TRBV28 CASSLPTGGASPLHF TGTGCCAGCAGTTTACCTACAGGGGGCGCGTCACCCCTCCACTTT
TRBJ1-2 - - TRBV27 CASSLGGAGGYTF TGTGCCAGCAGTTTGGGCGGGGCGGGGGGCTACACCTTC
TRBJ2-7 - - TRBV27 CASSLQGPYEQYF TGTGCCAGCAGTTTGCAGGGCCCCTACGAGCAGTACTTC
TRBJ2-7 - once TRBV9 CASSPGGEQYF TGTGCCAGCAGCCCGGGTGGCGAGCAGTACTTC
TRBJ1-1 - - TRBV28 CASSLVSQVTEAFF TGTGCCAGCAGTTTAGTTAGTCAGGTGACTGAAGCTTTCTTT
TRBJ1-5 - - TRBV7-9 CASSPSLADQPQHF TGTGCCAGCAGCCCCTCCTTGGCAGATCAGCCCCAGCATTTT
TRBJ1-2 - - TRBV2 CAISLRGYTF TGTGCCATCTCACTTCGCGGCTACACCTTC
TRBJ1-6 TRBD1 few TRBV11-2 CASSFQGTDNSPLHF TGTGCCAGCAGCTTTCAAGGGACAGATAATTCACCCCTCCACTTT
TRBJ1-6 TRBD1 once TRBV6-4 CASRTGENSPLHF TGTGCCAGCAGGACAGGGGAAAATTCACCCCTCCACTTT
TRBJ2-3 TRBD1 - TRBV4-1 CASSPSPTGSADTQYF TGCGCCAGCAGCCCTTCCCCGACAGGGAGCGCAGATACGCAGTATTTT
TRBJ1-6 - once TRBV6-1 CASSEIRGAGNSPLHF TGTGCCAGCAGTGAAATAAGGGGCGCAGGGAATTCACCCCTCCACTTT
TRBJ2-5 TRBD1 - TRBV19 CASSMWDSRQETQYF TGTGCCAGTAGTATGTGGGACAGCAGACAAGAGACCCAGTACTTC